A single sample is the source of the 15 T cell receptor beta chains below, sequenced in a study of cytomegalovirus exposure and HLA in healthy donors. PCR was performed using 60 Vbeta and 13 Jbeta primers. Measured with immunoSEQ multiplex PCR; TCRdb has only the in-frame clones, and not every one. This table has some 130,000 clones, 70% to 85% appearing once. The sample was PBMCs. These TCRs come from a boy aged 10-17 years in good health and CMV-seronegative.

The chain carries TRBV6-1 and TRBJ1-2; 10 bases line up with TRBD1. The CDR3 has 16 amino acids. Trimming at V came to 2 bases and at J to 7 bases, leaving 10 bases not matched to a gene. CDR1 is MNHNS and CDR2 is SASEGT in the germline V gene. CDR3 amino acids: CASSEYRGTGAGGYTF. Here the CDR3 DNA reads TGTGCCAGCAGTGAATACAGAGGGACAGGGGCCGGTGGCTACACCTTC.

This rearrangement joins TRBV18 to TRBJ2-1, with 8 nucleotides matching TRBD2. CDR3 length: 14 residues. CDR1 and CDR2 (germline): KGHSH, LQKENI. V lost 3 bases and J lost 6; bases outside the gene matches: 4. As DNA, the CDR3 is TGTGCCAGCTCACCGGCGGGGGGAATCAATGAGCAGTTCTTC. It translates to CASSPAGGINEQFF.

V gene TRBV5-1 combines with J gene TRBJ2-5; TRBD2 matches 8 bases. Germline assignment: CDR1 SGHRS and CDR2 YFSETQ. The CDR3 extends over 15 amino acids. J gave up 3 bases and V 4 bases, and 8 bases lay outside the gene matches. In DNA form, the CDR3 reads TGCGCCAGCAGCCCGGGAGGGGCAGGGGAAGAGACCCAGTACTTC. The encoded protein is CASSPGGAGEETQYF.

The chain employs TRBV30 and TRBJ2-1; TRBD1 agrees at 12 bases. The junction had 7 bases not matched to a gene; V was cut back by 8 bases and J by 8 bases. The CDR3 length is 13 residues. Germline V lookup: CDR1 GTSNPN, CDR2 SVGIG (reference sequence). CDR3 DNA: TGTGCCCTTAGGGACAGGGGGCTCGATGAGCAGTTCTTC. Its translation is CALRDRGLDEQFF.

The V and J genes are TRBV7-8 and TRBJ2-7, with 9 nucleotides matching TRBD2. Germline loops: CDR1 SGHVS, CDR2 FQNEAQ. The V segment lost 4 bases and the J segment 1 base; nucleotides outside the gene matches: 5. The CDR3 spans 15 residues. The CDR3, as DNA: TGTGCCAGCAGCTCGAGACTAGCGGAGTCCTACGAGCAGTACTTC. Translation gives CASSSRLAESYEQYF.

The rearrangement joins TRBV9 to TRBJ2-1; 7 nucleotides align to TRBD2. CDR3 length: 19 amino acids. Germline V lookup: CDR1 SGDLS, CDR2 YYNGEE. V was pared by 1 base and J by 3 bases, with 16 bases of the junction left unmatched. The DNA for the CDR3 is TGTGCCAGCAGCGTAACCCCAGGAGAGGGGAGGGCTAACTACAATGAGCAGTTCTTC. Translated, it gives CASSVTPGEGRANYNEQFF.

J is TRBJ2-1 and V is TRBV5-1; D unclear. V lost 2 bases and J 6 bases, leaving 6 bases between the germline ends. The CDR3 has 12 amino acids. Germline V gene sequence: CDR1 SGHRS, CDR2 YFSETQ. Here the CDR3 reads CASSFTGNEQFF. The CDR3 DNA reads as TGCGCCAGCAGCTTTACGGGCAATGAGCAGTTCTTC.

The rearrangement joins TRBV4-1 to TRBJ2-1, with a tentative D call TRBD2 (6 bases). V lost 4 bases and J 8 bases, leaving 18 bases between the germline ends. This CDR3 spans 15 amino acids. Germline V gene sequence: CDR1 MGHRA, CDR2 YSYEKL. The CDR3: CASSPRRGRADEQFF. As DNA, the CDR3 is TGCGCCAGCAGCCCCCGGAGGGGCAGGGCCGATGAGCAGTTCTTC.

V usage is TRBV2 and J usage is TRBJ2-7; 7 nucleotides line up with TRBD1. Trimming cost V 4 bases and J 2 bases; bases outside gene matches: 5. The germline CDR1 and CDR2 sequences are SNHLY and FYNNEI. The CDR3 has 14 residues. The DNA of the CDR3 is TGTGCCAGCAGTGTTAACAGGGGCGCCTACGAGCAGTACTTC. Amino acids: CASSVNRGAYEQYF.

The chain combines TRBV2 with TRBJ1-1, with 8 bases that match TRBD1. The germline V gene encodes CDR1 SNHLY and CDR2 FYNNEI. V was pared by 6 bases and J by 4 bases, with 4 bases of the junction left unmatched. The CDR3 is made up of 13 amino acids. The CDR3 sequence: CASRTTGGTEAFF. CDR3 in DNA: TGTGCCAGCAGAACCACAGGGGGCACTGAAGCTTTCTTT.

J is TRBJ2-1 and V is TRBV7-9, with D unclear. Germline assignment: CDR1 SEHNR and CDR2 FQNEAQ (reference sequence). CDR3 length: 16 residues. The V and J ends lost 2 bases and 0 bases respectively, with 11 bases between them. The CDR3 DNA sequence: TGTGCCAGCAGCTTAAACCGCGGAAGCTCCTACAATGAGCAGTTCTTC. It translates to CASSLNRGSSYNEQFF.

The CDR3 region is CASSLATESNYGYTF. CDR3 bases: TGCGCCAGCAGCTTGGCCACAGAGAGCAACTATGGCTACACCTTC. V and J are TRBV5-1 and TRBJ1-2; D unresolved. V was cut by 0 bases and J by 2 bases, with 11 bases left in between. The CDR3 length is 15 residues. Germline assignment: CDR1 SGHRS and CDR2 YFSETQ. Filled out from reference TRBV5-1 and TRBJ1-2, the complete variable domain reads KAGVTQTPRYLIKTRGQQVTLSCSPISGHRSVSWYQQTPGQGLQFLFEYFSETQRNKGNFPGRFSGRQFSNSRSEMNVSTLELGDSALYLCASSLATESNYGYTFGSGTRLTVV.

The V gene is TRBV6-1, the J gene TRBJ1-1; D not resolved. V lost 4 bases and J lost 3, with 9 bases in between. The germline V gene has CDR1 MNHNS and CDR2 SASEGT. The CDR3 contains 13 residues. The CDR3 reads CASSADSDTEAFF. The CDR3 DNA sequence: TGTGCCAGCAGTGCCGATTCAGACACTGAAGCTTTCTTT.

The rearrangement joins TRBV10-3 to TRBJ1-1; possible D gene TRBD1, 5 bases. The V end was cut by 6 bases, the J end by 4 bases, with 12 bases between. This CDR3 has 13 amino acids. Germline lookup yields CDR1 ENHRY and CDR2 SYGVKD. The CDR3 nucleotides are TGTGCCATCAGGGGCGGGGGGGGCACTGAAGCTTTCTTT. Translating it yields CAIRGGGGTEAFF.

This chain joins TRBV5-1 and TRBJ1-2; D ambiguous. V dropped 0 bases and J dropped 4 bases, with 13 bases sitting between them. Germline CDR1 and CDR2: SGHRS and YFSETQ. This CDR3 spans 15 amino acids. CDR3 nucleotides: TGCGCCAGCAGCTTGGTGTTTCCAGAAGTCTATGGCTACACCTTC. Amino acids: CASSLVFPEVYGYTF. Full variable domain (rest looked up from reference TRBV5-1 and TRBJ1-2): KAGVTQTPRYLIKTRGQQVTLSCSPISGHRSVSWYQQTPGQGLQFLFEYFSETQRNKGNFPGRFSGRQFSNSRSEMNVSTLELGDSALYLCASSLVFPEVYGYTFGSGTRLTVV.